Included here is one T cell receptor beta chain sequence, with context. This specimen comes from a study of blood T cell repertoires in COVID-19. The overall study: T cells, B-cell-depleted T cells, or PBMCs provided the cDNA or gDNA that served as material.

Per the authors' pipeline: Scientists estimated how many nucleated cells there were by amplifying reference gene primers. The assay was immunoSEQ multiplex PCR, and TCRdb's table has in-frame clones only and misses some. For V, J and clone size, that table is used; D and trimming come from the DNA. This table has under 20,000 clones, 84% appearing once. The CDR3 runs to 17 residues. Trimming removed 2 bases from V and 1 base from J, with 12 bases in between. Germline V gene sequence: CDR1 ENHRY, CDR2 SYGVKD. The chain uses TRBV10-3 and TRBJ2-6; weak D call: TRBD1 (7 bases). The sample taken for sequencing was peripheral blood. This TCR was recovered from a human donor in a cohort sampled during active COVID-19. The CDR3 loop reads CAISEGGGASGANVLTF. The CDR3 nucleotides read TGTGCCATCAGTGAGGGAGGGGGCGCATCTGGGGCCAACGTCCTGACTTTC.